A single sample is the source of the 30 T cell receptor beta chains below, sequenced in a study of T cell clonality in common variable immunodeficiency. Study-level results: Common variable immunodeficiency TCR beta sequences reportedly had fewer deletions and N-nucleotide insertions.

The antigens these receptors bind are not known. Some clones are missing from TCRdb's copy, which holds only in-frame ones; the method was immunoSEQ multiplex PCR. The sample offers roughly 39,000 clones and no singletons, the top ten holding around 5.8%. The specimen was peripheral blood mononuclear cells. The receptors were gathered from a human donor with common variable immunodeficiency.

This clone turned up a few times. The read ends 3 residues early relative to the CDR3; the germline J gene fills the gap. J is TRBJ2-7 and V is TRBV30; 7 bases align to TRBD1. V gave up 2 bases and J gave up 4 bases; unmatched junction bases: 8. The germline CDR1 and CDR2 sequences are GTSNPN and SVGIG (reference sequence). There are 14 residues in the CDR3. The part of the CDR3 DNA that was read is TGTGCCTGGAGTCCCGGGGACAGTCGGTACGAG. Its translation is CAWSPGDSRYE. The complete CDR3 sequence is CAWSPGDSRYEQYF. The full variable domain, rest sourced from reference TRBV30 and TRBJ2-7, is SQTIHQWPATLVQPVGSPLSLECTVEGTSNPNLYWYRQAAGRGLQLLFYSVGIGQISSEVPQNLSASRPQDRQFILSSKKLLLSDSGFYLCAWSPGDSRYEQYFGPGTRLTVT.

This clone was observed many times. The CDR3 extends 3 residues past the end of the read, so its final part is completed from the germline J gene. The rearrangement links TRBV7-6 to TRBJ2-3, with 9 bases lining up with TRBD1. The CDR3 contains 15 residues. Germline assignment: CDR1 SGHVS and CDR2 FNYEAQ. V was pared by 5 bases and J by 4 bases, with 7 bases of the junction left unmatched. The CDR3 DNA, read in part, is TGTGCCAGCAGCCTTCCCGGGACAGGGCCAGATACG. Protein: CASSLPGTGPDT. The CDR3, in full, reads CASSLPGTGPDTQYF.

This clone was observed many times. The read comes to an end 3 residues before the CDR3 does, leaving the germline J gene to fill in the end. V gene TRBV30 combines with J gene TRBJ2-3; tentative D call: TRBD1 (5 bases). The V and J ends lost 1 base and 3 bases respectively, with 20 bases between them. Germline CDR1 GTSNPN, CDR2 SVGIG (reference sequence). The CDR3 loop spans 17 amino acids. The CDR3 region is CAWSGQGALEITDTQYF. The covered CDR3 bases are TGTGCCTGGAGTGGCCAAGGGGCCTTAGAGATAACAGATACG.

This clone was picked up a small number of times. The CDR3 end falls 3 residues outside the read, so it is completed with the germline J gene. This chain joins TRBV7-9 and TRBJ2-3, with 8 bases identical to TRBD1. CDR1 is SEHNR and CDR2 is FQNEAQ in the germline V gene (reference sequence). The CDR3 spans 15 residues. J gave up 2 bases and V 5 bases, and 6 bases lay outside the gene matches. The covered CDR3 bases are TGTGCCAGCAGCCTCGACAGGGGAATCACAGATACG. Its protein is CASSLDRGITDT. The entire CDR3 protein reads CASSLDRGITDTQYF.

On this clone itself: The read comes to an end 3 residues before the CDR3 does, leaving the germline J gene to fill in the end. J is TRBJ1-6 and V is TRBV5-1, with 9 positions matching TRBD1. CDR1 is SGHRS and CDR2 is YFSETQ in the germline V gene. This CDR3 has 14 amino acids. Trimming removed 4 bases from V and 7 bases from J; junction bases left unmatched: 3. CDR3 bases read: TGCGCCAGCAGCCCGGGACAGGGAAATTCACCC. It yields the protein CASSPGQGNSP. From start to end, the CDR3 is CASSPGQGNSPLHF. Filled out from reference TRBV5-1 and TRBJ1-6, the complete variable domain reads KAGVTQTPRYLIKTRGQQVTLSCSPISGHRSVSWYQQTPGQGLQFLFEYFSETQRNKGNFPGRFSGRQFSNSRSEMNVSTLELGDSALYLCASSPGQGNSPLHFGNGTRLTVT.

In this sample, this clone turned up many times. The read ends 3 residues before the CDR3 terminus; that terminus is restored from the germline J gene. V usage is TRBV29-1 and J usage is TRBJ2-5; the D gene is possibly TRBD2 (6 bases). The CDR3 contains 13 residues. From germline, CDR1 is SQVTM and CDR2 ANQGSEA. Trimming cost V 6 bases and J 3 bases, with 14 bases left between them. The CDR3: CSVHSGLKETQYF. Partial CDR3 DNA: TGCAGCGTCCACTCGGGACTGAAAGAGACC.

This clone appeared a few times. The read terminates 3 residues ahead of where the CDR3 ends, so the germline J gene completes it. This rearrangement joins TRBV2 to TRBJ2-3, with TRBD2 matching over 11 bases. The CDR3 has 14 residues. Germline CDR1 and CDR2: SNHLY and FYNNEI. Incomplete CDR3 DNA: TGTGCCAGCAAGGGACTAGCGGACAGCAGGTCG. Translated: CASKGLADSRS. The entire CDR3 protein reads CASKGLADSRSQYF.

Note on this clone: The read halts 3 residues ahead of the CDR3 end, with the missing end drawn from the germline J gene. The chain carries TRBV7-2 and TRBJ1-1; D is possibly TRBD1 (6 bases). This CDR3 is 15 amino acids long. The germline gives CDR1 SGHTA, CDR2 FQGNSA. CDR3 sequence: CASSLTSTGSLVAFF. The CDR3 bases that were read are TGTGCCAGCAGCTTAACATCAACAGGGTCGTTGGTA. The full variable domain, its missing parts supplied by reference TRBV7-2 and TRBJ1-1, is GAGVSQSPSNKVTEKGKDVELRCDPISGHTALYWYRQSLGQGLEFLIYFQGNSAPDKSGLPSDRFSAERTGGSVSTLTIQRTQQEDSAVYLCASSLTSTGSLVAFFGQGTRLTVV.

This clone has more than one count but fewer than ten. With the read ending 3 residues before the CDR3 end, the germline J gene is used to fill in that end. V usage is TRBV18 and J usage is TRBJ1-2, with a possible D match to TRBD1 (5 bases). V lost 5 bases to trimming and J lost 3 bases, with 13 bases between them. The germline gives CDR1 KGHSH, CDR2 LQKENI. The CDR3 runs to 14 residues. CDR3 bases read: TGTGCCAGCTCAGGGACTCTTGGGGACTATGGC. Translated: CASSGTLGDYG. The whole CDR3 sequence reads CASSGTLGDYGYTF.

Details on this clone: The read gets to within 3 residues of the CDR3 end, and the germline J gene fills in the rest. The chain couples TRBV6-1 to TRBJ1-4, with TRBD1 matching 7 bases. Trimming took 4 bases from V and 8 from J; bases not matched to a gene: 7. This CDR3 has 14 amino acids. The germline V gene has CDR1 MNHNS and CDR2 SASEGT. The sequenced CDR3 bases are TGTGCCAGCAGTGTTACAGGGGAACGGGAAAAA. Protein product: CASSVTGEREK. The full-length CDR3 reads as CASSVTGEREKLFF.

With respect to this clone: The CDR3 goes on 3 residues after the read ends, and that part is filled in from the germline J gene. The sample contains more than one DNA sequence encoding this CDR3. The rearrangement links TRBV7-3 to TRBJ2-1, with TRBD2 identical over 9 bases. Looked up from germline, CDR1 is SGHTA and CDR2 is FQGTGA. V lost 3 bases, J lost 4 bases, and 4 bases stayed unmatched. The CDR3 runs 15 residues. The CDR3 sequence is CASSLGLAEYNEQFF. CDR3 DNA, as far as it was read: TGTGCCAGCAGCTTGGGACTAGCAGAATACAATGAG.

This clone was found a few times. The read terminates 3 residues ahead of where the CDR3 ends, so the germline J gene completes it. This chain connects TRBV7-2 to TRBJ2-3, with TRBD2 as a possible D gene (6 bases). V lost 4 bases, J lost 5 bases, and 13 bases lay in between. The germline V gene has CDR1 SGHTA and CDR2 FQGNSA. The CDR3 contains 14 residues. The CDR3 sequence: CASSSGTEGDTQYF. CDR3 DNA (partial): TGTGCCAGCAGCTCCGGGACTGAGGGAGATACG.

As to this clone: Sequencing ends 3 residues short of the CDR3 end; the germline J gene provides the rest. The chain couples TRBV19 to TRBJ2-2; D may be TRBD2 (5 bases). V shed 2 bases and J shed 1 base, with 5 bases lying between them. Germline V lookup: CDR1 LNHDA, CDR2 SQIVND (reference sequence). The CDR3 sequence is 14 residues long. The CDR3 is CASSIRGNTGELFF. The part of the CDR3 DNA that was read is TGTGCCAGTAGTATACGGGGGAACACCGGGGAG.

This clone showed up just a few times. The sequenced fragment ends 3 residues before the CDR3 boundary, so the rest is inferred from the germline J gene. The chain employs TRBV19 and TRBJ1-5; possibly TRBD1 for D (6 bases). V was clipped by 7 bases and J by 7 bases, with 17 bases between them. The CDR3 loop spans 14 amino acids. Germline V gene lookup returns CDR1 LNHDA and CDR2 SQIVND (reference sequence). The CDR3 bases that were read are TGTGCCAGTACCCCTCGAGGAGGGGGACAGCCC. Protein product: CASTPRGGGQP. The whole CDR3 sequence is CASTPRGGGQPQHF.

This clone was seen many times. The read falls 3 residues short of the CDR3 end, and the missing part is taken from the germline J gene. The chain links TRBV7-8 to TRBJ2-1; 8 bases align to TRBD2. This CDR3 spans 15 amino acids. From germline, CDR1 is SGHVS and CDR2 FQNEAQ. V lost 6 bases and J lost 4; bases outside the gene matches: 8. The CDR3 loop is CASSPGGGFYNEQFF. CDR3 bases read: TGTGCCAGCAGTCCTGGCGGGGGGTTTTACAATGAG.

This clone was counted a few times. Coverage ceases 3 residues before the CDR3 finishes, and the germline J gene fills in the end. The V and J genes are TRBV2 and TRBJ2-3; 8 nucleotides match TRBD1. The V gene's germline CDR1 is SNHLY and CDR2 FYNNEI. V lost 6 bases and J lost 4; bases outside the gene matches: 9. CDR3 length equals 15 residues. The sequenced CDR3 bases are TGTGCCAGCAGCCCGACGGGGGACAGGTCAGATACG. Translated, it gives CASSPTGDRSDT. The entire CDR3 sequence reads CASSPTGDRSDTQYF.

In this sample, this clone turned up a few times. The read ends 3 residues before the CDR3 terminus; that terminus is restored from the germline J gene. The chain is built from TRBV11-3 and TRBJ1-1, with D possibly matching TRBD1 (5 bases). Trimming stripped 2 bases from V and 0 bases from J, with 7 bases between. The germline CDR1 and CDR2 sequences are SGHNT and YENEEA. This CDR3 contains 14 residues. CDR3 DNA, as far as it was read: TGTGCCAGCAGCTTACAGGGCCTGAACACTGAA. This encodes CASSLQGLNTE. The entire CDR3 reads CASSLQGLNTEAFF.

This clone showed up just a few times. The CDR3 end is not reached by the read, which stops 3 residues before it; the germline J gene fills it in. The chain couples TRBV2 to TRBJ1-4; D not resolved. Germline-derived CDR1 and CDR2 are SNHLY and FYNNEI. Between the trimmed V and J ends, which lost 4 bases and 5 bases, there was a span of 11 bases. The length of the CDR3 is 14 residues. CDR3 residues: CASSVRVTNEKLFF. The sequenced part of the CDR3 DNA is TGTGCCAGCAGTGTAAGGGTGACGAATGAAAAA.

On this clone: Read sequence stops 3 residues before the CDR3 end, and the germline J gene provides the missing end. The rearrangement uses TRBV19 and TRBJ2-3; D uncertain. CDR3 length equals 14 residues. Germline V gene sequence: CDR1 LNHDA, CDR2 SQIVND (reference sequence). V shed 3 bases and J shed 3 bases, with 10 bases lying between them. The part of the CDR3 DNA that was read is TGTGCCAGTAGTATCTCCGACTCGACAGATACG. It yields the protein CASSISDSTDT. The CDR3, in full, reads CASSISDSTDTQYF.

The sequenced CDR3 bases are TGTGCCAGCAGTGATCGGCTAGCGGGGGGGAACACCGGGGAG. Translating gives CASSDRLAGGNTGE. The CDR3 reads in full as CASSDRLAGGNTGELFF. The chain links TRBV2 to TRBJ2-2, with 11 nucleotides matching TRBD2. The CDR3 goes on 3 residues after the read ends, and that part is filled in from the germline J gene. The V gene's germline CDR1 is SNHLY and CDR2 FYNNEI. CDR3 length: 17 amino acids. The V segment lost 3 bases and the J segment 1 base; nucleotides outside the gene matches: 4.

This clone was observed many times. The observed sequence ends 3 residues before the CDR3 terminus, with the missing tail filled in from the germline J gene. The rearrangement uses TRBV19 and TRBJ2-6; no clear D. Trimming stripped 6 bases from V and 1 base from J, with 7 bases between. There are 14 residues in the CDR3. CDR1 is LNHDA and CDR2 is SQIVND in the germline V gene (reference sequence). The CDR3 reads CASRYISGANVLTF. The part of the CDR3 DNA that was read is TGTGCCAGTAGATATATATCTGGGGCCAACGTC.

In this sample, this clone turned up many times. The CDR3 is cut off 3 residues early in the read; its end comes from the germline J gene. The genes are TRBV29-1 and TRBJ2-3, with TRBD2 matching over 10 bases. The germline V gene encodes CDR1 SQVTM and CDR2 ANQGSEA. The CDR3 spans 15 residues. Unmatched junction bases numbered 10, after V lost 4 bases and J lost 6 bases. The CDR3 bases that were read are TGCAGCGTTGTAGGTCTAGCGGGAGTTATGGATACG. It encodes CSVVGLAGVMDT. From start to end, the CDR3 is CSVVGLAGVMDTQYF.

This clone was detected many times. The read terminates 3 residues before the CDR3 end, so the remaining end is supplied by the germline J gene. This chain connects TRBV7-3 to TRBJ2-1; 9 bases are a match to TRBD2. The trim removed 5 bases at V and 4 bases at J, leaving 6 bases unmatched. Germline CDR1 is SGHTA and CDR2 is FQGTGA. CDR3 size: 15 residues. The covered CDR3 bases are TGTGCCAGCAGCCCCACCCTAGCGGGGTACAATGAG. Its translation is CASSPTLAGYNE. The full CDR3 is CASSPTLAGYNEQFF.

This clone was seen a few times. Read sequence stops 3 residues before the CDR3 end, and the germline J gene provides the missing end. This rearrangement joins TRBV30 to TRBJ1-2; D is uncertain. V gave up 1 base and J gave up 7 bases, with 7 bases separating them. Germline CDR1 GTSNPN, CDR2 SVGIG (reference sequence). This CDR3 region has 11 residues. Incomplete CDR3 DNA: TGTGCCTGGAGTGAAAGAGGTGGC. The encoded protein is CAWSERGG. The entire CDR3 reads CAWSERGGYTF.

This clone was seen only a few times. The read terminates 3 residues ahead of where the CDR3 ends, so the germline J gene completes it. The rearrangement joins TRBV6-1 to TRBJ2-3, with D uncertain. The CDR3 is 12 residues long. Germline V lookup: CDR1 MNHNS, CDR2 SASEGT. The CDR3 reads CASSEQRSAQYF. Incomplete CDR3 DNA: TGTGCCAGCAGTGAACAGAGATCTGCG.

In this sample, this clone turned up many times. The read finishes 3 residues shy of the CDR3 end, and the germline J gene is used to complete it. The rearrangement links TRBV20-1 to TRBJ2-7; the D gene is possibly TRBD2 (6 bases). There are 15 residues in the CDR3. V dropped 3 bases and J dropped 1 base, with 16 bases sitting between them. Germline V gives CDR1 DFQATT, CDR2 SNEGSKA (reference sequence). The CDR3 loop is CSARSPGTVSYEQYF. The CDR3 bases that were read are TGCAGTGCTAGGAGCCCCGGGACTGTTTCCTACGAG.

This clone was counted ten times or more. The CDR3 is cut off 3 residues early in the read; its end comes from the germline J gene. The genes are TRBV12-3 or TRBV12-4 and TRBJ2-1; 11 nucleotides agree with TRBD1. This CDR3 is 16 amino acids long. Trimming at V came to 4 bases and at J to 6 bases, leaving 8 bases not matched to a gene. The sequenced CDR3 bases are TGTGCCAGCAGTTCAGGCCCCGGGACAGGGGGCAATGAG. Its translation: CASSSGPGTGGNE. The entire CDR3 sequence reads CASSSGPGTGGNEQFF.

This clone was observed a handful of times. Read data end 3 residues before the CDR3 end; the end is taken from the germline J gene. The rearrangement links TRBV19 to TRBJ1-2; 10 bases agree with TRBD1. In germline, CDR1 is LNHDA, CDR2 SQIVND (reference sequence). The V segment lost 4 bases and the J segment 4 bases; nucleotides outside the gene matches: 9. The CDR3 has 16 amino acids. The CDR3 reads CASSTLPGQGFYGYTF. The DNA read from the CDR3 is TGTGCCAGTAGTACCCTACCGGGACAGGGGTTCTATGGC. The entire variable domain, with the rest obtained from reference TRBV19 and TRBJ1-2, is as follows: DGGITQSPKYLFRKEGQNVTLSCEQNLNHDAMYWYRQDPGQGLRLIYYSQIVNDFQKGDIAEGYSVSREKKESFPLTVTSAQKNPTAFYLCASSTLPGQGFYGYTFGSGTRLTVV.

This clone was observed a handful of times. The CDR3 extends 3 residues past the end of the read, so its final part is completed from the germline J gene. The V call is TRBV19, the J call TRBJ1-5; the match to TRBD1 covers 7 bases. This CDR3 is 16 amino acids long. The germline V gene has CDR1 LNHDA and CDR2 SQIVND (reference sequence). The trim removed 4 bases at V and 3 bases at J, leaving 9 bases unmatched. The CDR3 DNA, read in part, is TGTGCCAGTAGTACTCCAGGGGGGACAGTCAATCAGCCC. Protein product: CASSTPGGTVNQP. The CDR3, in full, reads CASSTPGGTVNQPQHF.

This clone was detected many times. The sequenced fragment ends 3 residues before the CDR3 boundary, so the rest is inferred from the germline J gene. This rearrangement joins TRBV29-1 to TRBJ1-1; D might be TRBD1 (5 bases). This CDR3 has 12 residues. Germline V CDR1 and CDR2: SQVTM, ANQGSEA. Trimming took 8 bases from V and 0 from J, leaving 10 bases between them. CDR3 bases read: TGCAGCATGGTAGGGGTGAACACTGAA. Translation: CSMVGVNTE. The full CDR3 reads CSMVGVNTEAFF.